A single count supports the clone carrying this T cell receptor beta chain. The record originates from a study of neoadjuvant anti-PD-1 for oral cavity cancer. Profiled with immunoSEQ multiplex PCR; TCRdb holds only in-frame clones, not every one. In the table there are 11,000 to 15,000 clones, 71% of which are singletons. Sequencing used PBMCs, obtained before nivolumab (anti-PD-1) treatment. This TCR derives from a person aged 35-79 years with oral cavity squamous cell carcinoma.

The CDR3, as DNA: TGTGCCAGTAGTAGAGGCAACACGAACACCGGGGAGCTGTTTTTT. Protein product: CASSRGNTNTGELFF. The chain carries TRBV19 and TRBJ2-2; no clear D. Germline assignment: CDR1 LNHDA and CDR2 SQIVND (reference sequence). Trimming shortened V by 4 bases and J by 0 bases, and 9 bases separated the two germline ends. CDR3 length: 15 residues.